The rows below give T cell receptor beta chains drawn from one sample of a study of blood T cell repertoires in COVID-19. Method: immunoSEQ multiplex PCR; TCRdb's copy keeps in-frame clones and lacks some. This sample yields 270,000 or so clones, of which roughly 86% are seen a single time; around 10% belongs to the top ten. Sequencing was done on a sample of peripheral blood. These receptors came from a woman aged 30 to 39 with COVID-19, enrolled during active disease. The CDR3 runs from the conserved cysteine through the conserved F or W. Size values are once, few and many counts, or a class for expanded clones, and some rows have none.

v_call	j_call	clone_size	cdr3_length	cdr3_aa
TRBV7-9	TRBJ2-7	.	15	CASSLDQQGAYEQYF
TRBV2	TRBJ2-5	.	13	CASNPGATGTQYF
TRBV7-2	TRBJ1-1	few	15	CASSPRQGAHTEAFF
TRBV19	TRBJ1-5	.	17	CASSILGTGAWNQPQHF
TRBV7-9	TRBJ2-2	.	14	CASSLGQGTGELFF
TRBV7-9	TRBJ1-2	.	15	CASSLPESPTGGYTF
TRBV11-2	TRBJ2-3	once	14	CASSGTGGTDTQYF
TRBV28	TRBJ1-2	few	15	CASTLPQGRNYGYTF
TRBV4-2	TRBJ2-1	.	15	CASSLKTGSYNEQFF
TRBV18	TRBJ1-4	few	13	CASARDTNEKLFF
TRBV5-6	TRBJ2-7	.	16	CASSLKQGRSSYEQYF
TRBV6-6	TRBJ1-6	.	17	CASSHQTGTDYNSPLHF
TRBV2	TRBJ1-4	many	17	CASSATGGVRTNEKLFF
TRBV6-4	TRBJ2-3	.	17	CASSDSKAGHSTDTQYF
TRBV18	TRBJ1-6	once	17	CASSYWDILSYNSPLHF
TRBV5-1	TRBJ2-5	.	13	CASSSPGQETQYF
TRBV4-1	TRBJ1-1	.	15	CASSQEQGINTEAFF
TRBV19	TRBJ1-5	once	18	CASSPGQRLGYSNQPQHF